This is a list of T cell receptor beta chains from one sample in a study of shared clonotypes between healthy human individuals. The repertoire was sequenced with immunoSEQ multiplex PCR; TCRdb's copy has only in-frame clones and lacks some. The data hold around 2,000,000 clones, with about 92% observed a single time. Sequencing was carried out using naive CD8+ T cells from PBMCs. The receptors originated from a man between 18 and 35 years old in good health. Some clones in this sample may be carry-over from other donors' samples. CDR3s include the opening cysteine and the closing phenylalanine or tryptophan. A D gene is named only where the DNA matches it firmly. The size field is filled for only some rows; it gives once, few, many or a size class.

size: .; D: .; V: TRBV4-3; J: TRBJ2-1; DNA: TGCGCCAGCAAGGATGGGGTGACGGACTCCTACAATGAGCAGTTCTTC; CDR3: CASKDGVTDSYNEQFF
size: .; D: .; V: TRBV19; J: TRBJ2-1; DNA: TGTGCCAGTAGTGCGATTGACTCCTACAATGAGCAGTTCTTC; CDR3: CASSAIDSYNEQFF
size: once; D: .; V: TRBV5-1; J: TRBJ2-7; DNA: TGCGCCAGCAGCCCTGGAACGAGGGGCGGAAGCTCCTACGAGCAGTACTTC; CDR3: CASSPGTRGGSSYEQYF
size: .; D: .; V: TRBV6-5; J: TRBJ1-5; DNA: TGTGCCAGCAGTTACTCGAGTACAGGGACGGGGCAGCCCCAGCATTTT; CDR3: CASSYSSTGTGQPQHF
size: .; D: .; V: TRBV5-1; J: TRBJ2-2; DNA: TGCGCCAGCAGCCCACAGGTTCCGAACACCGGGGAGCTGTTTTTT; CDR3: CASSPQVPNTGELFF
size: once; D: .; V: TRBV7-8; J: TRBJ2-3; DNA: TGTGCCAGCAGCAGGCCCCCGCTAGCGAGAAATTTGGATACGCAGTATTTT; CDR3: CASSRPPLARNLDTQYF
size: .; D: .; V: TRBV4-1; J: TRBJ1-1; DNA: TGCGCCAGCAGCCAAGATCCCGGGACCGGGATTCTGAACACTGAAGCTTTCTTT; CDR3: CASSQDPGTGILNTEAFF
size: once; D: TRBD1; V: TRBV5-4; J: TRBJ2-7; DNA: TGTGCCAGCAGCCAAGACAGGGGGCGCCTTAGCGAGCAGTACTTC; CDR3: CASSQDRGRLSEQYF
size: .; D: TRBD2; V: TRBV28; J: TRBJ2-4; DNA: TGTGCCAGCAGTTCGACTAGCGGGGGCTATATAGCCAAAAACATTCAGTACTTC; CDR3: CASSSTSGGYIAKNIQYF
size: .; D: .; V: TRBV4-1; J: TRBJ2-1; DNA: TGCGCCAGCAGCCAAGACAGCGGGCTTTACAATGAGCAGTTCTTC; CDR3: CASSQDSGLYNEQFF
size: .; D: .; V: TRBV19; J: TRBJ1-5; DNA: TGTGCCAGTAGTATAGCTTGGTGGAATAGCAATCAGCCCCAACATTTT; CDR3: CASSIAWWNSNQPQHF
size: .; D: .; V: TRBV7-9; J: TRBJ1-1; DNA: TGTGCCAGCAGCCCGGGGTGGGGGACGAACACTGAAGCTTTCTTT; CDR3: CASSPGWGTNTEAFF
size: .; D: .; V: TRBV4-1; J: TRBJ2-1; DNA: TGCGCCAGCAATAGAGAGGGGTCCTACAATGAGCAGTTCTTC; CDR3: CASNREGSYNEQFF
size: .; D: .; V: TRBV11-2; J: TRBJ1-1; DNA: TGTGCCAGCAGCTTAGATCCGGCAGGGAACATGAACACTGAAGCTTTCTTT; CDR3: CASSLDPAGNMNTEAFF
size: .; D: .; V: TRBV5-6; J: TRBJ2-7; DNA: TGTGCCAGCAGCTTGGATTCGGGGTACTCCTACGAGCAGTACTTC; CDR3: CASSLDSGYSYEQYF
size: .; D: .; V: TRBV4-1; J: TRBJ1-4; DNA: TGCGCCAGCAGCCAAATGGATTCTTTTAATGAAAAACTGTTTTTT; CDR3: CASSQMDSFNEKLFF
size: once; D: TRBD2; V: TRBV4-3; J: TRBJ2-7; DNA: TGCGCCAGCAGCGATGGACTAGCGGGGGTTTGGGAGCAGTACTTC; CDR3: CASSDGLAGVWEQYF
size: .; D: TRBD1; V: TRBV27; J: TRBJ2-7; DNA: TGTGCCAGCAGTCTCCGGACAGGCAACTCCTACGAGCAGTACTTC; CDR3: CASSLRTGNSYEQYF
size: .; D: .; V: TRBV5-6; J: TRBJ2-1; DNA: TGTGCCAGCAGCTTGACAGAATCATTCTACAATGAGCAGTTCTTC; CDR3: CASSLTESFYNEQFF
size: once; D: .; V: TRBV27; J: TRBJ2-7; DNA: TGTGCCAGCAGTTCCTGGGTCAGTTCCTACGAGCAGTACTTC; CDR3: CASSSWVSSYEQYF
size: .; D: .; V: TRBV2; J: TRBJ2-7; DNA: TGTGCCAGCAAGTCCTACGAGCAGTACTTC; CDR3: CASKSYEQYF
size: .; D: .; V: TRBV6-5; J: TRBJ2-5; DNA: TGTGCCAGCAGTCAACTACAGGGAGGAGAGACCCAGTACTTC; CDR3: CASSQLQGGETQYF
size: .; D: TRBD1; V: TRBV9; J: TRBJ1-2; DNA: TGTGCCAGCAGCGGCGGGACAGGGGGCTTCGGCTACACCTTC; CDR3: CASSGGTGGFGYTF
size: .; D: .; V: TRBV28; J: TRBJ1-3; DNA: TGTGCCAGCAGTTTTGAGGGTACTAACACCATATATTTT; CDR3: CASSFEGTNTIYF
size: .; D: TRBD1; V: TRBV29-1; J: TRBJ1-2; DNA: TGCAGCGTTTACGGGGACAGGGGGCTCTATGGCTACACCTTC; CDR3: CSVYGDRGLYGYTF
size: .; D: .; V: TRBV4-3; J: TRBJ2-7; DNA: TGCGCCAGCAGCCAAGAGGCAGACTACGAGCAGTACTTC; CDR3: CASSQEADYEQYF
size: .; D: .; V: TRBV19; J: TRBJ2-7; DNA: TGTGCCAGTAGCGCGGGGATCTCCTACGAGCAGTACTTC; CDR3: CASSAGISYEQYF
size: .; D: TRBD2; V: TRBV9; J: TRBJ2-1; DNA: TGTGCCAGCAGCGCCTCCCTAGCGGGAGAACTCTACAATGAGCAGTTCTTC; CDR3: CASSASLAGELYNEQFF
size: few; D: .; V: TRBV7-6; J: TRBJ1-4; DNA: TGTGCCAGCAGCTTCGCTGCAACTAATGAAAAACTGTTTTTT; CDR3: CASSFAATNEKLFF
size: .; D: .; V: TRBV7-8; J: TRBJ2-7; DNA: TGTGCCAGCAGCTTAGGACTAGAGGACGAGCAGTACTTC; CDR3: CASSLGLEDEQYF
size: .; D: .; V: TRBV7-2; J: TRBJ2-3; DNA: TGTGCCAGCAGCTTAACAGTCGGTAGTACGCAGTATTTT; CDR3: CASSLTVGSTQYF
size: few; D: TRBD1; V: TRBV11-2; J: TRBJ1-5; DNA: TGTGCCAGCAGCACAGGACAGGGAAATCAGCCCCAGCATTTT; CDR3: CASSTGQGNQPQHF
size: .; D: .; V: TRBV5-6; J: TRBJ2-1; DNA: TGTGCCAGCAGCTTGGGGCGGGACGAGCACAATGAGCAGTTCTTC; CDR3: CASSLGRDEHNEQFF
size: .; D: TRBD1; V: TRBV4-1; J: TRBJ2-7; DNA: TGCGCCAGCAGCCACCCTACTGGACAGGTCCCCTACGAGCAGTACTTC; CDR3: CASSHPTGQVPYEQYF
size: .; D: .; V: TRBV19; J: TRBJ1-2; DNA: TGTGCCAGTAGTCCACCTAACTATGGCTACACCTTC; CDR3: CASSPPNYGYTF
size: .; D: .; V: TRBV13; J: TRBJ2-7; DNA: TGTGCCAGCAGCTCCACCCCCCGTCCGGGTCGGAACGAGCAGTACTTC; CDR3: CASSSTPRPGRNEQYF
size: .; D: .; V: TRBV11-2; J: TRBJ2-5; DNA: TGTGCCAGCAGCACCCGACCAGGGCCCAGCACGGAGACCCAGTACTTC; CDR3: CASSTRPGPSTETQYF
size: .; D: .; V: TRBV25-1; J: TRBJ2-7; DNA: TGTGCCAGCAGTGTAGGAATGGACAGATCCTACGAGCAGTACTTC; CDR3: CASSVGMDRSYEQYF
size: .; D: TRBD2; V: TRBV13; J: TRBJ2-7; DNA: TGTGCCAGCAGCCCCAGGTCTAGCGGGACAGAGCAGTACTTC; CDR3: CASSPRSSGTEQYF
size: .; D: TRBD2; V: TRBV11-2; J: TRBJ2-5; DNA: TGTGCCAGCAGCCCCGGGACTAGCGAGGAGACCCAGTACTTC; CDR3: CASSPGTSEETQYF
size: once; D: .; V: TRBV9; J: TRBJ2-1; DNA: TGTGCCAGCAGCGCCGTATCGATCCCGACGACGTCCTACAATGAGCAGTTCTTC; CDR3: CASSAVSIPTTSYNEQFF